Sequencing of this T cell receptor (beta chain) was carried out in a study of blood T cell repertoires in COVID-19. Methods used by the authors: Reference gene primer amplification gave estimated nucleated cell counts. Sequenced by immunoSEQ multiplex PCR; TCRdb stores in-frame clones only, minus some. That table is the source of V, J and clone size, and D and trimming were worked out from the DNA. Of fewer than 90,000 clones in the sample, under 85% are singletons; the top ten hold about 15%. Seattle participants joined during active infection and were tracked over time. This clonotype originated in a man between 60 and 70 years old with COVID-19, enrolled during active disease. Material: peripheral blood.

The CDR3, as DNA: TGTGCCAGCAGCCGACAGGGCTACTACGAGCAGTACTTC. Its translation: CASSRQGYYEQYF. The chain is built from TRBV27 and TRBJ2-7; 7 bases are shared with TRBD1. Germline CDR1 and CDR2: MNHEY and SMNVEV (reference sequence). Unmatched junction bases numbered 5, after V lost 6 bases and J lost 3 bases. The CDR3 loop spans 13 amino acids.